This is a list of T cell receptor beta chains from one sample in a study of T cell responses to AZD1222 COVID-19 vaccine. Clones were read by immunoSEQ multiplex PCR, and TCRdb kept only the in-frame ones, dropping some. In the table there are 55,000 to 80,000 clones, roughly 89% of which are singletons. The specimen was peripheral blood, collected on day 0 of AZD1222 vaccination. The receptors stem from an adult in good health. Each CDR3 is given with its conserved first and last residue. The D gene is left open where the match is weak. Only part of the rows carry a size: once, few, many, or a class if the clone is expanded.

>TRBJ2-7|.|.|TRBV20-1
TGCAGCGCCCCGGGGACCTACGAGCAGTACTTC
CSAPGTYEQYF
>TRBJ2-5|.|.|TRBV28
TGTGCCAGCAGCCTGTTCCAAGAGACCCAGTACTTC
CASSLFQETQYF
>TRBJ2-3|.|.|TRBV5-1
TGCGCCAGCAGCCCCCGGGGGGCTCAGACAGATACGCAGTATTTT
CASSPRGAQTDTQYF
>TRBJ2-3|.|.|TRBV5-1
TGCGCCAGCAGCCCGGTGGGAGATACGCAGTATTTT
CASSPVGDTQYF
>TRBJ2-7|.|.|TRBV7-8
TGTGCCAGCAGCTCAACAGAGAGCTCCTACGAGCAGTACTTC
CASSSTESSYEQYF
>TRBJ1-5|.|.|TRBV28
TGTGCCAGCACCCAGGGAATTAGCAATCAGCCCCAGCATTTT
CASTQGISNQPQHF
>TRBJ1-3|.|.|TRBV7-2
TGTGCCAGCAGCTTAGCTTGGCAGCGCTCTGGAAACACCATATATTTT
CASSLAWQRSGNTIYF
>TRBJ1-3|.|.|TRBV19
TGTGCCAGTAGTAACGGAGGCACCATATATTTT
CASSNGGTIYF
>TRBJ2-2|.|.|TRBV2
TGTGCCAGCAGTGCGGTGGGGGGAACGAACACCGGGGAGCTGTTTTTT
CASSAVGGTNTGELFF
>TRBJ1-2|.|.|TRBV21-1
TGTGCCAGCAGCAAATCTCGGGGTGAGGATGATGGCTACACCTTC
CASSKSRGEDDGYTF
>TRBJ1-6|few|.|TRBV7-9
TGTGCCAGCAGCCTGGATTCACCCCTCCACTTT
CASSLDSPLHF
>TRBJ1-2|.|.|TRBV7-2
TGTGCCAGCAGCTTATTGCCAGTCGACTATGGCTACACCTTC
CASSLLPVDYGYTF
>TRBJ1-1|.|.|TRBV30
TGTGCCTGGAGTCTATCCCTCCAGACCACTGAAGCTTTCTTT
CAWSLSLQTTEAFF